Each of the 16 T cell receptor beta chains below was sequenced from the same sample in a study of T cell changes during pregnancy in multiple sclerosis. The assay was immunoSEQ multiplex PCR, and TCRdb's table has in-frame clones only and misses some. The data show 38,000 or so clones, with approximately 92% seen just once and roughly 1.2% held by the top ten. Sequenced material: peripheral blood, taken before pregnancy. These receptors were obtained from a female donor with multiple sclerosis, enrolled in a pregnancy study.

CDR3 in DNA: TGTGCCAGCAGTGAAACAGGGACTGAAGCTTTCTTT. As protein: CASSETGTEAFF. The V gene is TRBV6-1, the J gene TRBJ1-1; perhaps TRBD1 as D (6 bases). Germline-derived CDR1 and CDR2 are MNHNS and SASEGT. This CDR3 region has 12 residues. V gave up 2 bases and J gave up 5 bases, with 6 bases separating them.

With regard to this clone: Other nucleotide sequences in the sample specify the same CDR3. The chain links TRBV5-1 to TRBJ2-7, with no clear D. Germline V gene sequence: CDR1 SGHRS, CDR2 YFSETQ. The ends were cut back, 0 bases at V and 4 bases at J, with 5 bases in the middle. The CDR3 spans 12 residues. CDR3 in amino acids: CASSLEPYEQYF. The CDR3 coding sequence is TGCGCCAGCAGCTTGGAGCCTTACGAGCAGTACTTC.

The chain recombines TRBV27 with TRBJ2-1; 16 positions match TRBD2. The trim removed 5 bases at V and 3 bases at J, leaving 13 bases unmatched. The CDR3 extends over 20 amino acids. Germline V gives CDR1 MNHEY, CDR2 SMNVEV (reference sequence). The CDR3 sequence is CASSTRGLAGGPVVYNEQFF. For the CDR3, the DNA is TGTGCCAGCAGTACCAGGGGACTAGCGGGAGGGCCGGTAGTCTACAATGAGCAGTTCTTC.

This clone was picked up one time. The V gene is TRBV7-2, the J gene TRBJ2-2; a weak D match, TRBD2 (6 bases). Germline CDR1 reads SGHTA; CDR2 reads FQGNSA. The CDR3 has 13 amino acids. Trimming cost V 4 bases and J 7 bases, with 10 bases left between them. CDR3 sequence: CASSWTIVGELFF. CDR3 coding DNA: TGTGCCAGCAGCTGGACTATTGTCGGGGAGCTGTTTTTT.

The V gene is TRBV4-3, the J gene TRBJ2-7, with D perhaps matching TRBD2 (7 bases). The ends were cut back, 4 bases at V and 5 bases at J, with 21 bases in the middle. Looked up from germline, CDR1 is LGHNA and CDR2 is YSLEER. The CDR3 runs to 16 residues. The CDR3 nucleotides are TGCGCCAGCAGCCCGGGGGTCGGGGGCGCGGGAGACGAGCAGTACTTC. It translates to CASSPGVGGAGDEQYF.

The chain uses TRBV4-1 and TRBJ2-1; 16 nucleotides align to TRBD2. CDR3 size: 16 residues. Germline V gene sequence: CDR1 MGHRA, CDR2 YSYEKL. V gave up 8 bases and J gave up 8 bases; unmatched junction bases: 9. The CDR3 sequence is CASAGTSGRASDEQFF. For the CDR3, the DNA is TGCGCCAGCGCCGGGACTAGCGGGAGGGCCTCTGATGAGCAGTTCTTC.

The chain carries TRBV18 and TRBJ2-7, with a weak D call TRBD2 (6 bases). The germline gives CDR1 KGHSH, CDR2 LQKENI. Trimming removed 3 bases at V and 3 bases at J, with 12 bases between. The CDR3 covers 14 residues. The CDR3 loop reads CASSPGRDDYEQYF. The CDR3 DNA is TGTGCCAGCTCACCGGGGCGGGACGACTACGAGCAGTACTTC.

The rearrangement joins TRBV18 to TRBJ1-1, with 11 positions matching TRBD1. This CDR3 is 17 amino acids long. The V segment lost 3 bases and the J segment 0 bases; nucleotides outside the gene matches: 6. Germline-derived CDR1 and CDR2 are KGHSH and LQKENI. The CDR3 spells CASSPPGQGVLNTEAFF. DNA of the CDR3: TGTGCCAGCTCACCCCCGGGACAGGGGGTACTGAACACTGAAGCTTTCTTT.

The chain joins TRBV6-1 to TRBJ2-2, with D tentatively TRBD2 (6 bases). Trimming left V 10 bases short and J 1 base short, with 13 bases between. Per the germline V gene, CDR1 is MNHNS and CDR2 is SASEGT. CDR3 size: 14 residues. CDR3 nucleotides: TGTGCCACTCAGTCTAGCGTGAACACCGGGGAGCTGTTTTTT. It translates to CATQSSVNTGELFF.

Only a few counts were recorded for this clone. The chain links TRBV4-1 to TRBJ2-1; D unresolved. With 0 bases removed from V and 5 bases from J, the gap between germline ends came to 11 bases. The CDR3 loop spans 15 amino acids. Germline CDR1 and CDR2: MGHRA and YSYEKL. The CDR3 loop is CASSQDSNYHNEQFF. The CDR3 DNA sequence: TGCGCCAGCAGCCAAGATAGTAACTACCACAATGAGCAGTTCTTC.

This chain uses TRBV5-1 with TRBJ2-1; 7 positions agree with TRBD2. CDR1 is SGHRS, CDR2 YFSETQ, per germline. This CDR3 contains 15 residues. Trimming removed 0 bases from V and 5 bases from J; junction bases left unmatched: 5. The CDR3 spells CASSLVAGVDNEQFF. The CDR3 region has the DNA TGCGCCAGCAGCTTGGTCGCGGGAGTGGACAATGAGCAGTTCTTC.

The V call is TRBV27, the J call TRBJ2-5, with 9 nucleotides matching TRBD2. The V gene end was trimmed by 6 bases and the J gene end by 1 base; junction bases not matched to a gene: 9. The CDR3 runs 16 residues. Germline CDR1 and CDR2: MNHEY and SMNVEV (reference sequence). The CDR3 sequence is CASSPLAGALQETQYF. DNA of the CDR3: TGTGCCAGCAGCCCCTTAGCGGGAGCCCTCCAAGAGACCCAGTACTTC.

The rearrangement joins TRBV7-9 to TRBJ1-1; 7 nucleotides match TRBD1. The V and J ends lost 5 bases and 7 bases, in that order; junction bases with no gene match: 10. The CDR3 totals 14 residues. In germline, CDR1 is SEHNR, CDR2 FQNEAQ (reference sequence). The CDR3 region has the DNA TGTGCCAGCAGCCCGGGAAGGGGGCGCAGTGAAGCTTTCTTT. It encodes CASSPGRGRSEAFF.

This chain connects TRBV11-2 to TRBJ1-2, with 10 bases fitting TRBD1. The V gene's germline CDR1 is SGHAT and CDR2 FQNNGV. This CDR3 spans 13 amino acids. V lost 3 bases to trimming and J lost 6 bases; unmatched junction nucleotides: 1. The CDR3 loop reads CASSFGTGDGYTF. The CDR3 coding sequence is TGTGCCAGCAGCTTTGGGACAGGGGATGGCTACACCTTC. Full variable domain (rest looked up from reference TRBV11-2 and TRBJ1-2): EAGVAQSPRYKIIEKRQSVAFWCNPISGHATLYWYQQILGQGPKLLIQFQNNGVVDDSQLPKDRFSAERLKGVDSTLKIQPAKLEDSAVYLCASSFGTGDGYTFGSGTRLTVV.

The chain carries TRBV28 and TRBJ2-1; possibly TRBD2 for D (5 bases). The V end lost 3 bases, the J end lost 4 bases, and 16 bases lay between the germline ends. Germline loops: CDR1 MDHEN, CDR2 SYDVKM. CDR3 length: 16 residues. CDR3 loop: CASSFYSDSAYNEQFF. Written as DNA, the CDR3 is TGTGCCAGCAGTTTCTATTCGGACTCCGCGTACAATGAGCAGTTCTTC. Variable domain in full (rest from reference TRBV28 and TRBJ2-1): DVKVTQSSRYLVKRTGEKVFLECVQDMDHENMFWYRQDPGLGLRLIYFSYDVKMKEKGDIPEGYSVSREKKERFSLILESASTNQTSMYLCASSFYSDSAYNEQFFGPGTRLTVL.

For the CDR3, the DNA is TGTGCCAGCAGCTTGGTGGGACAGAATCAGCCCCAGCATTTT. It specifies CASSLVGQNQPQHF. V usage is TRBV5-5 and J usage is TRBJ1-5; 7 nucleotides agree with TRBD1. The junction had 1 base not matched to a gene; V was cut back by 0 bases and J by 4 bases. CDR1 and CDR2 from the germline V gene are SGHKS and YYEKEE (reference sequence). CDR3 length: 14 amino acids.